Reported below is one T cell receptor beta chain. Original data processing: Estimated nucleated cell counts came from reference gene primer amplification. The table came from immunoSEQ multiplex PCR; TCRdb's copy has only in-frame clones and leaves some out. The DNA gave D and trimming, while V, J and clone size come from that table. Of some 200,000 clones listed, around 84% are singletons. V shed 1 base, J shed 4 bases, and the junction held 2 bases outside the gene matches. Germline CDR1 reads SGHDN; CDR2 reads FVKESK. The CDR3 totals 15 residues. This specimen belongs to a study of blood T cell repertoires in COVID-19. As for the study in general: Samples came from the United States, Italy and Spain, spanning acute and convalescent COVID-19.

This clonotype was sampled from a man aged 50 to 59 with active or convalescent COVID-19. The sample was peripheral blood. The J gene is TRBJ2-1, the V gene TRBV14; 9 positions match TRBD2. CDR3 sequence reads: CASSQASGIYNEQFF. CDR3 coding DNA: TGTGCCAGCAGCCAAGCTAGCGGGATATACAATGAGCAGTTCTTC.